This T cell receptor (beta chain) came from a study of shared clonotypes between healthy human individuals. Whole-study results and caveats: Having only a few donors restricted how much genetic and exposure-history diversity was captured. A handful of donors had about 5% of their naive CD4 clonotypes in common.

CDR1 and CDR2 from the germline V gene are SGHAT and FQNNGV. The CDR3 runs 16 residues. V was clipped by 1 base and J by 6 bases, with 19 bases between them. The split of CD4+ cells yielded CD45RA+ naive and CD45RA-negative memory subsets. Remarks on this clone: The target antigen is unknown.

Deep-level running was used for the assay. Generated by immunoSEQ multiplex PCR, the TCRdb table keeps only in-frame clones and is missing some. The sample records over a million clones, around 74% being singletons. This clonotype originated in a man between 18 and 35 years old in good health. The chain recombines TRBV11-2 with TRBJ2-7; D is undetermined. Input material: memory CD4+ T cells sorted from blood. Described subset: CD45RA-negative fraction. The DNA of the CDR3 is TGTGCCAGCAGCTTAGTCTCCCGGAGTAAAGTGTCCGAGCAGTACTTC. Amino acid sequence: CASSLVSRSKVSEQYF.